The next 27 T cell receptor beta chains were all read from a single sample in a study of T cell responses to AZD1222 COVID-19 vaccine. Profiling relied on immunoSEQ multiplex PCR, and the TCRdb table lists in-frame clones only, not all of them. The sample carries about 120,000 clones, more than 75% recorded once. The material sequenced was peripheral blood, taken on day 0 of AZD1222 vaccination. The source is an adult in good health.

V is TRBV19 and J is TRBJ1-5; 8 positions agree with TRBD1. In germline, CDR1 is LNHDA, CDR2 SQIVND (reference sequence). V trimming: 2 bases; J trimming: 3 bases; junction bases outside the gene matches: 3. This CDR3 region has 15 residues. The CDR3 region has the DNA TGTGCCAGTAGTATACAGGGGGCGGTCAATCAGCCCCAGCATTTT. This encodes CASSIQGAVNQPQHF.

This sequence joins TRBV7-2 and TRBJ2-3, with D possibly matching TRBD2 (6 bases). The V and J ends lost 5 bases and 4 bases respectively, with 16 bases between them. The CDR3 runs 15 residues. The germline gives CDR1 SGHTA, CDR2 FQGNSA. The CDR3 is CASSRSSTSPDTQYF. In nucleotides, the CDR3 is TGTGCCAGCAGCCGCTCCTCGACTAGTCCAGATACGCAGTATTTT. Combining the CDR3 with reference TRBV7-2 and TRBJ2-3 gives the whole variable domain GAGVSQSPSNKVTEKGKDVELRCDPISGHTALYWYRQSLGQGLEFLIYFQGNSAPDKSGLPSDRFSAERTGGSVSTLTIQRTQQEDSAVYLCASSRSSTSPDTQYFGPGTRLTVL.

In this sample, this clone turned up once. The chain carries TRBV4-3 and TRBJ2-1, with 7 bases aligning to TRBD2. From germline, CDR1 is LGHNA and CDR2 YSLEER. The CDR3 totals 16 residues. Trimming took 6 bases from V and 3 from J; bases not matched to a gene: 11. In DNA form, the CDR3 reads TGCGCCAGCAGGGAAAGGATGGCGGGGGACTACAATGAGCAGTTCTTC. Translation: CASRERMAGDYNEQFF.

The gene calls are TRBV4-2 and TRBJ2-2, with 8 bases fitting TRBD2. Unmatched junction bases numbered 11, after V lost 3 bases and J lost 8 bases. CDR1 is LGHNA and CDR2 is YNFKEQ in the germline V gene. The CDR3 consists of 16 residues. CDR3 DNA sequence: TGTGCCAGCAGCCACAAGCGGGGGTCCCCGTCGGGGGAGCTGTTTTTT. The encoded protein is CASSHKRGSPSGELFF.

This clone was recorded only once. The V gene is TRBV5-6, the J gene TRBJ1-2; 12 nucleotides align to TRBD1. The germline gives CDR1 SGHDT, CDR2 YYEEEE. Trimming at V came to 2 bases and at J to 6 bases, leaving 11 bases not matched to a gene. This CDR3 has 17 residues. The CDR3: CASSLGWDRGLVNGYTF. The CDR3 region has the DNA TGTGCCAGCAGCTTAGGTTGGGACAGGGGGCTAGTAAATGGCTACACCTTC.

The rearrangement uses TRBV4-1 and TRBJ1-1; D not resolved. Trimming removed 4 bases from V and 3 bases from J, with 12 bases in between. The germline V gene encodes CDR1 MGHRA and CDR2 YSYEKL. CDR3 length: 14 residues. DNA for the CDR3: TGCGCCAGCAGCCCGAGCGGAGGATACACTGAAGCTTTCTTT. Amino acids: CASSPSGGYTEAFF.

The chain carries TRBV9 and TRBJ1-2; weak D call: TRBD1 (5 bases). V lost 4 bases to trimming and J lost 2 bases, with 18 bases between them. The CDR3 is 16 amino acids. Germline CDR1 reads SGDLS; CDR2 reads YYNGEE. The CDR3 protein is CASSPRRGGGNYGYTF. DNA for the CDR3: TGTGCCAGCAGCCCCAGACGGGGCGGGGGGAACTATGGCTACACCTTC.

The chain carries TRBV11-3 and TRBJ2-5; maybe TRBD1 (6 bases). In germline, CDR1 is SGHNT, CDR2 YENEEA. Trimming stripped 0 bases from V and 2 bases from J, with 7 bases between. This CDR3 spans 14 amino acids. The CDR3 is CASSLDRGQETQYF. CDR3 coding DNA: TGTGCCAGCAGCTTAGATAGGGGGCAAGAGACCCAGTACTTC.

V and J are TRBV5-1 and TRBJ1-5, with unresolved D. The CDR3 has 15 residues. V gave up 0 bases and J gave up 5 bases, with 12 bases separating them. Germline-derived CDR1 and CDR2 are SGHRS and YFSETQ. For the CDR3, the DNA is TGCGCCAGCAGCTTGGGTCAGAGGGTGGATCAGCCCCAGCATTTT. This encodes CASSLGQRVDQPQHF.

The CDR3 reads CASSATGGAGELFF. CDR3 DNA sequence: TGTGCCAGCAGCGCAACAGGGGGCGCCGGGGAGCTGTTTTTT. The chain couples TRBV7-2 to TRBJ2-2, with TRBD1 matching 9 bases. CDR1 and CDR2 from the germline V gene are SGHTA and FQGNSA. The CDR3 runs to 14 residues. Germline trimming cut 5 bases from V and 6 bases from J; bases unmatched to any gene: 4. The variable domain in full, with the rest retrieved from reference TRBV7-2 and TRBJ2-2, is GAGVSQSPSNKVTEKGKDVELRCDPISGHTALYWYRQSLGQGLEFLIYFQGNSAPDKSGLPSDRFSAERTGGSVSTLTIQRTQQEDSAVYLCASSATGGAGELFFGEGSRLTVL.

The J gene is TRBJ1-2, the V gene TRBV15; TRBD1 is a possible D gene (5 bases). Trimming removed 0 bases from V and 6 bases from J, with 17 bases in between. CDR3 length: 16 residues. The germline gives CDR1 LNHNV, CDR2 YYDKDF (reference sequence). CDR3 sequence reads: CATSREGVWDTNGYTF. The CDR3 DNA follows: TGTGCCACCAGCAGAGAGGGGGTATGGGATACCAATGGCTACACCTTC.

This clone was recorded at least ten times. The genes are TRBV5-6 and TRBJ1-2; possibly TRBD1 for D (5 bases). CDR3 length: 13 residues. Trimming took 4 bases from V and 5 from J, leaving 12 bases between them. Germline loops: CDR1 SGHDT, CDR2 YYEEEE. In DNA, the CDR3 is TGTGCCAGCAGCACACAGGACTCGTATGGCTACACCTTC. Protein: CASSTQDSYGYTF.

This clone appeared once. The chain couples TRBV7-8 to TRBJ1-3, with a possible D match to TRBD1 (6 bases). The V end lost 8 bases, the J end lost 4 bases, and 12 bases lay between the germline ends. The CDR3 extends over 13 amino acids. The germline CDR1 and CDR2 sequences are SGHVS and FQNEAQ. The CDR3 sequence: CASGRGPGNTIYF. The CDR3, as DNA: TGTGCCAGCGGCAGGGGTCCCGGAAACACCATATATTTT.

This clone was counted once. The chain has TRBV2 and TRBJ1-2; D gene unclear. V was trimmed by 7 bases and J by 1 base, leaving 7 bases between them. CDR1 is SNHLY and CDR2 is FYNNEI in the germline V gene. The CDR3 is 12 amino acids. CDR3 region: CASNDGNYGYTF. The CDR3 bases are TGTGCCAGCAATGACGGTAACTATGGCTACACCTTC.

The V gene is TRBV2, the J gene TRBJ2-7; D assignment may be TRBD1 or TRBD2 (6 bases each). Trimming stripped 8 bases from V and 0 bases from J, with 11 bases between. CDR3 length equals 13 residues. Germline V gives CDR1 SNHLY, CDR2 FYNNEI. The CDR3 reads CASQPGASYEQYF. DNA of the CDR3: TGTGCCAGCCAACCGGGGGCCTCCTACGAGCAGTACTTC.

This sequence joins TRBV7-9 and TRBJ1-1; no clear D. CDR3 length: 15 amino acids. Germline CDR1 reads SEHNR; CDR2 reads FQNEAQ (reference sequence). V was clipped by 5 bases and J by 2 bases, with 15 bases between them. The CDR3, as DNA: TGTGCCAGCAGCCGTGAAAACATACTTAACACTGAAGCTTTCTTT. Translation: CASSRENILNTEAFF.

V is TRBV6-4 and J is TRBJ1-1, with TRBD1 identical over 8 bases. The germline gives CDR1 MRHNA, CDR2 SNTAGT. This CDR3 region has 15 residues. V shed 3 bases and J 4 bases; nucleotides not matched to a gene: 7. CDR3 protein: CASSEQQGATTEAFF. The CDR3 coding sequence is TGTGCCAGCAGTGAGCAGCAGGGGGCGACCACTGAAGCTTTCTTT.

The chain recombines TRBV5-8 with TRBJ1-5; D gene uncertain. With 5 bases removed from V and 3 bases from J, the gap between germline ends came to 21 bases. The germline V gene has CDR1 SGHTS and CDR2 YDEGEE. The CDR3 is 17 residues long. Here the CDR3 DNA reads TGTGCCAGCAGTGTATTTAGGGTCTCCGCCAACAATCAGCCCCAGCATTTT. This gives the protein CASSVFRVSANNQPQHF.

This clone came up a few times. V gene TRBV6-5 combines with J gene TRBJ2-1, with 10 bases aligning to TRBD2. Germline-derived CDR1 and CDR2 are MNHEY and SVGAGI. The CDR3 contains 15 residues. The ends lost 6 bases at V and 6 bases at J; junction bases unmatched: 8. The CDR3 DNA follows: TGTGCCAGCAGCCGGAAACTAGCGGGGCGCAATGAGCAGTTCTTC. Translated, it gives CASSRKLAGRNEQFF.

The chain carries TRBV2 and TRBJ2-7, with 7 bases that match TRBD2. The V and J ends lost 8 bases and 5 bases, in that order; junction bases with no gene match: 9. The germline V gene encodes CDR1 SNHLY and CDR2 FYNNEI. The CDR3 loop spans 13 amino acids. CDR3 nucleotides: TGTGCCAGCGTGGGGAGGGCGATGCACGAGCAGTACTTC. Amino acids: CASVGRAMHEQYF.

This chain uses TRBV2 with TRBJ1-5, with 7 bases matching TRBD1. This CDR3 spans 14 amino acids. Germline V gene lookup returns CDR1 SNHLY and CDR2 FYNNEI. V shed 6 bases, J shed 0 bases, and the junction held 2 bases outside the gene matches. The CDR3 here is CASRGDSSNQPQHF. The CDR3 nucleotides read TGTGCCAGCAGAGGGGACAGTAGCAATCAGCCCCAGCATTTT.

V usage is TRBV11-2 and J usage is TRBJ1-3, with D possibly being TRBD1 (5 bases). The CDR3 has 13 amino acids. Germline V gene sequence: CDR1 SGHAT, CDR2 FQNNGV. The V and J ends lost 9 bases and 4 bases respectively, with 13 bases between them. The CDR3 here is CARTGVCGNTIYF. The CDR3 DNA reads TGTGCCAGGACGGGGGTTTGCGGAAACACCATATATTTT.

J is TRBJ2-2 and V is TRBV3-1 (or the pseudogene TRBV3-2); tentative D call: TRBD1 (6 bases). V was trimmed by 4 bases and J by 4 bases, leaving 16 bases between them. This CDR3 is 16 amino acids long. Germline CDR1 and CDR2: LGHDT and YNNKEL (reference sequence). CDR3 in amino acids: CASSPTYRASTGELFF. CDR3 coding DNA: TGTGCCAGCAGCCCAACCTACAGGGCTAGCACCGGGGAGCTGTTTTTT.

The rearrangement links TRBV19 to TRBJ2-2; 8 bases line up with TRBD1. Germline-derived CDR1 and CDR2 are LNHDA and SQIVND (reference sequence). J was trimmed by 7 bases and V by 4 bases; bases with no gene match: 8. This CDR3 spans 15 amino acids. CDR3 loop: CASSNRGSLNGELFF. The CDR3 coding sequence is TGTGCCAGTAGTAACAGGGGGTCTCTCAACGGGGAGCTGTTTTTT.

This chain connects TRBV7-2 to TRBJ2-2; D remains ambiguous. Germline V CDR1 and CDR2: SGHTA, FQGNSA. The CDR3 is 15 residues long. V lost 5 bases to trimming and J lost 1 base, with 11 bases between them. CDR3 residues: CASSRFMENTGELFF. The CDR3, as DNA: TGTGCCAGCAGCCGTTTTATGGAGAACACCGGGGAGCTGTTTTTT.

The chain carries TRBV18 and TRBJ2-4; D unclear. Germline V gene lookup returns CDR1 KGHSH and CDR2 LQKENI. CDR3 length equals 14 residues. Trimming pared 6 bases from V and 3 bases from J, leaving 12 bases between. CDR3 residues: CASSPTQSKNIQYF. CDR3 nucleotide sequence: TGTGCCAGCTCCCCGACTCAAAGCAAAAACATTCAGTACTTC.

The chain employs TRBV6-5 and TRBJ1-4; D unresolved. The ends were cut back, 6 bases at V and 4 bases at J, with 9 bases in the middle. Germline loops: CDR1 MNHEY, CDR2 SVGAGI. This CDR3 has 13 residues. The CDR3 protein is CASRFRRNEKLFF. As DNA, the CDR3 is TGTGCCAGCAGATTCCGGCGTAATGAAAAACTGTTTTTT.